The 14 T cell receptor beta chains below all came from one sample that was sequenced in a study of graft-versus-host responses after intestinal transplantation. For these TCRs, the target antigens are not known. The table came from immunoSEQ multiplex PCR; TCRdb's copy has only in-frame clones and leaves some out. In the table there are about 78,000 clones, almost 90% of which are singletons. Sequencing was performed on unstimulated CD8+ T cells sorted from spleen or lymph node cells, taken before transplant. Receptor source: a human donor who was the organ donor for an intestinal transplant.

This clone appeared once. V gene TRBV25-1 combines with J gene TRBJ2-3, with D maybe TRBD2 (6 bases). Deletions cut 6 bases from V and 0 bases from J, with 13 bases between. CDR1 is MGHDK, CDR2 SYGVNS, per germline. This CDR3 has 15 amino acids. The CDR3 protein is CASSVLADSTDTQYF. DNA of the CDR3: TGTGCCAGCAGCGTTTTAGCGGATAGCACAGATACGCAGTATTTT.

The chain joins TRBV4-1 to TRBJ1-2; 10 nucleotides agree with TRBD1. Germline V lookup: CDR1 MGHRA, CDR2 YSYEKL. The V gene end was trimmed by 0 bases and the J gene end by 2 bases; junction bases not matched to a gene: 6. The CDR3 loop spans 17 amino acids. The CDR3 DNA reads TGCGCCAGCAGCCAAGATTGGGACAGGGGAACGAACTATGGCTACACCTTC. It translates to CASSQDWDRGTNYGYTF.

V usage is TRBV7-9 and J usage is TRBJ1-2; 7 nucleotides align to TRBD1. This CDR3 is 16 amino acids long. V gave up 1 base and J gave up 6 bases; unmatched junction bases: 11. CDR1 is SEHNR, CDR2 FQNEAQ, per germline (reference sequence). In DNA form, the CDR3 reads TGTGCCAGCAGCTTAGTAAGGGGGCAGCCTAGGGATGGCTACACCTTC. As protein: CASSLVRGQPRDGYTF.

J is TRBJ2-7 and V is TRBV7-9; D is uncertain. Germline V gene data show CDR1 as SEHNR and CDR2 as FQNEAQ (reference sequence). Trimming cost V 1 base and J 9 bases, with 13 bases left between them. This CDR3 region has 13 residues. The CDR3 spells CASSLGTASGQYV. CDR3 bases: TGTGCCAGCAGCTTAGGGACGGCGTCAGGGCAGTACGTC.

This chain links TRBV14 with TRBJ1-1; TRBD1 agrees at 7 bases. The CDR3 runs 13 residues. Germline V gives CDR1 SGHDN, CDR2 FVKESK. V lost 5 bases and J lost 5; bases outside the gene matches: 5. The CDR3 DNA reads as TGTGCCAGCAGCTTGACAGGGTATACTGAAGCTTTCTTT. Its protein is CASSLTGYTEAFF.

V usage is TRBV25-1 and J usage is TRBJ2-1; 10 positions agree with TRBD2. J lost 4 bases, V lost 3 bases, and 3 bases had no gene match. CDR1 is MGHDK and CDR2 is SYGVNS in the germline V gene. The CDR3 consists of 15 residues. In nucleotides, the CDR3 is TGTGCCAGCAGTGAGGGAGCGGGGGGGTACAATGAGCAGTTCTTC. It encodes CASSEGAGGYNEQFF.

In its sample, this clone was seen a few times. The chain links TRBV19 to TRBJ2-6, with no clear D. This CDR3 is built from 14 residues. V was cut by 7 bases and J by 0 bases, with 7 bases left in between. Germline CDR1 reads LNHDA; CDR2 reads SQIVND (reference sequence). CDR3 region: CASKQFSGANVLTF. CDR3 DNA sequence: TGTGCCAGTAAACAATTCTCTGGGGCCAACGTCCTGACTTTC.

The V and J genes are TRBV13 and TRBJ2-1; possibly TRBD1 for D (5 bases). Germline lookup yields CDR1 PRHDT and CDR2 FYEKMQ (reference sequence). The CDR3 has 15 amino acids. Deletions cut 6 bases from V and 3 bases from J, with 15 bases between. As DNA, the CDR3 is TGTGCCAGCAGTACCAGGGTTCACGTCTACAATGAGCAGTTCTTC. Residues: CASSTRVHVYNEQFF.

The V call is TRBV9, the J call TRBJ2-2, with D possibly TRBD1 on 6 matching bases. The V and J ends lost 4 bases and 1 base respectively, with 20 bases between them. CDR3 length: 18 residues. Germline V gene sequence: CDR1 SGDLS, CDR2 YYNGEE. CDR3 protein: CASSTGGRKDLNTGELFF. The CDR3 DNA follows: TGTGCCAGCAGCACTGGGGGCAGAAAAGATCTGAACACCGGGGAGCTGTTTTTT.

The CDR3 sequence is CASSASRTGSSYNSPLHF. The CDR3 DNA reads TGTGCCAGTAGTGCCTCTCGGACAGGGAGCTCCTATAATTCACCCCTCCACTTT. The chain combines TRBV19 with TRBJ1-6; 8 bases align to TRBD1. CDR3 length equals 18 residues. Germline loops: CDR1 LNHDA, CDR2 SQIVND (reference sequence). Germline trimming cut 5 bases from V and 0 bases from J; bases unmatched to any gene: 9. Full variable domain (outside the CDR3, taken from reference TRBV19 and TRBJ1-6): DGGITQSPKYLFRKEGQNVTLSCEQNLNHDAMYWYRQDPGQGLRLIYYSQIVNDFQKGDIAEGYSVSREKKESFPLTVTSAQKNPTAFYLCASSASRTGSSYNSPLHFGNGTRLTVT.

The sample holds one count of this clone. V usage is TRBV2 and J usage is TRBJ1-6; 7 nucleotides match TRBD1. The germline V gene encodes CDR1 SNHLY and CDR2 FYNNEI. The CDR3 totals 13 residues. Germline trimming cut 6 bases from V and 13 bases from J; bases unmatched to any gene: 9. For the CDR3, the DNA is TGTGCCAGCAGGGGGGACAGTGGGGCTCCCCTCCACTTT. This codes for CASRGDSGAPLHF. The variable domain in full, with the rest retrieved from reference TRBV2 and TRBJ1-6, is EPEVTQTPSHQVTQMGQEVILRCVPISNHLYFYWYRQILGQKVEFLVSFYNNEISEKSEIFDDQFSVERPDGSNFTLKIRSTKLEDSAMYFCASRGDSGAPLHFGNGTRLTVT.

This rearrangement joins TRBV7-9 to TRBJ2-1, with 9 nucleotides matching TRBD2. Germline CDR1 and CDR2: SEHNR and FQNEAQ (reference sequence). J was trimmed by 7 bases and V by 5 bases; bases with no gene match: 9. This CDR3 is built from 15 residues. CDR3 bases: TGTGCCAGCAGCCGCCGGGGTAGCGGGGGTAATGAGCAGTTCTTC. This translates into CASSRRGSGGNEQFF.

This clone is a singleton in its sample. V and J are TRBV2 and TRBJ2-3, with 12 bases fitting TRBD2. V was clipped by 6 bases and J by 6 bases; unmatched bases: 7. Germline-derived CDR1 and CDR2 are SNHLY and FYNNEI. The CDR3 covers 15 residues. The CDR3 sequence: CASRSSGGASDTQYF. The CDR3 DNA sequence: TGTGCCAGCAGATCTAGCGGGGGGGCCTCGGATACGCAGTATTTT.

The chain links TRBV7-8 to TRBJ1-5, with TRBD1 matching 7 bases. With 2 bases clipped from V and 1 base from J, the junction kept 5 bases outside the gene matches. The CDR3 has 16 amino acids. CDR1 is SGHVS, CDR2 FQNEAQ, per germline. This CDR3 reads CASSLLDRISNQPQHF. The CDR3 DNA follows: TGTGCCAGCAGCTTACTGGACAGGATAAGCAATCAGCCCCAGCATTTT. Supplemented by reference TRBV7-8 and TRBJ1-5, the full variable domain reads GAGVSQSPRYKVAKRGQDVALRCDPISGHVSLFWYQQALGQGPEFLTYFQNEAQLDKSGLPSDRFFAERPEGSVSTLKIQRTQQEDSAVYLCASSLLDRISNQPQHFGDGTRLSIL.